These 10 T cell receptor beta chains share one sample of origin, sequenced in a study of cytomegalovirus exposure and HLA in healthy donors. The PCR used 60 Vbeta and 13 Jbeta primers. Here immunoSEQ multiplex PCR was the method, and the copy in TCRdb shows in-frame clones only, minus some. The sample shows 160,000 or so clones, over 60% of them seen only once. The sample was PBMCs. All receptors derive from a woman in her 30s in good health and CMV-seronegative.

The chain has TRBV27 and TRBJ1-1; possible D gene TRBD1, 5 bases. V was shortened by 5 bases and J by 1 base, with 11 bases between the two germline ends. This CDR3 region has 14 residues. CDR1 and CDR2 from the germline V gene are MNHEY and SMNVEV (reference sequence). CDR3 loop: CASSPYTGNTEAFF. The CDR3 bases are TGTGCCAGCAGTCCATATACAGGGAACACTGAAGCTTTCTTT.

The chain couples TRBV19 to TRBJ1-1; D is uncertain. CDR3 length: 11 amino acids. Trimming pared 6 bases from V and 1 base from J, leaving 3 bases between. Looked up from germline, CDR1 is LNHDA and CDR2 is SQIVND (reference sequence). CDR3 amino acids: CASRRNTEAFF. The CDR3 DNA reads TGTGCCAGTAGGCGGAACACTGAAGCTTTCTTT.

This clone was seen a handful of times. The gene calls are TRBV5-4 and TRBJ2-7; TRBD1 aligns across 12 bases. V gave up 0 bases and J gave up 4 bases; unmatched junction bases: 14. The CDR3 consists of 19 residues. Germline V gives CDR1 SGHNT, CDR2 YYREEE (reference sequence). The CDR3 sequence: CASSLGWDNRDRGRYEQYF. The CDR3 nucleotides are TGTGCCAGCAGCTTGGGATGGGATAATCGGGACAGGGGGCGTTACGAGCAGTACTTC. The variable domain in full, completed from reference TRBV5-4 and TRBJ2-7, reads ETGVTQSPTHLIKTRGQQVTLRCSSQSGHNTVSWYQQALGQGPQFIFQYYREEENGRGNFPPRFSGLQFPNYSSELNVNALELDDSALYLCASSLGWDNRDRGRYEQYFGPGTRLTVT.

This chain uses TRBV9 with TRBJ2-5; TRBD2 matches 10 bases. V lost 0 bases and J lost 3; bases outside the gene matches: 5. CDR1 SGDLS and CDR2 YYNGEE come from the germline V gene. This CDR3 has 16 amino acids. CDR3 DNA sequence: TGTGCCAGCAGCGTAGCCCCCCTAGCGGGAGAAGAGACCCAGTACTTC. Translating it yields CASSVAPLAGEETQYF.

This chain links TRBV9 with TRBJ1-5; D gene unclear. V was clipped by 5 bases and J by 1 base, with 16 bases between them. Looked up from germline, CDR1 is SGDLS and CDR2 is YYNGEE. This CDR3 is 16 amino acids long. CDR3 nucleotides: TGTGCCAGCAGTTCCCCCGCGGGAAAAAGCAATCAGCCCCAGCATTTT. It is translated as CASSSPAGKSNQPQHF.

This sequence joins TRBV7-6 and TRBJ2-7; 10 bases match TRBD1. Per the germline V gene, CDR1 is SGHVS and CDR2 is FNYEAQ. CDR3 length equals 19 residues. V was clipped by 0 bases and J by 3 bases; unmatched bases: 14. The CDR3 nucleotides are TGTGCCAGCAGCTTAGCGCGACCTAAGAGGACAGGGGGTAACTACGAGCAGTACTTC. Protein: CASSLARPKRTGGNYEQYF.

The rearrangement uses TRBV19 and TRBJ1-5, with 10 bases matching TRBD1. V gave up 4 bases and J gave up 5 bases; unmatched junction bases: 14. Germline V gene lookup returns CDR1 LNHDA and CDR2 SQIVND (reference sequence). The CDR3 is 18 residues long. CDR3 amino acids: CASSTLGDRGSRDQPQHF. CDR3 bases: TGTGCCAGTAGTACCCTAGGGGACAGGGGAAGTAGAGATCAGCCCCAGCATTTT.

This clone occurred a few times. The rearrangement joins TRBV7-2 to TRBJ2-7, with TRBD2 matching 12 bases. The CDR3 is 15 residues long. Germline loops: CDR1 SGHTA, CDR2 FQGNSA. V shed 6 bases, J shed 5 bases, and the junction held 8 bases outside the gene matches. CDR3 in DNA: TGTGCCAGCAGTTTCCTGACTAGCGGGAGCAACGAGCAGTACTTC. Residues: CASSFLTSGSNEQYF.

J is TRBJ1-2 and V is TRBV27, with 10 bases aligning to TRBD1. From germline, CDR1 is MNHEY and CDR2 SMNVEV (reference sequence). The CDR3 is 17 residues long. V shed 9 bases, J shed 6 bases, and the junction held 19 bases outside the gene matches. This CDR3 is CASLHKDRGGTFDGYTF. DNA of the CDR3: TGTGCCAGTTTGCATAAGGACAGGGGGGGCACTTTTGATGGCTACACCTTC.

As regards this clone: One junction end does not reproduce the germline sequence, and a read error may be involved. This chain links TRBV18 with TRBJ1-1, with 8 bases that match TRBD1. CDR1 and CDR2 from the germline V gene are KGHSH and LQKENI. There are 14 residues in the CDR3. This chain's CDR3 is CASSPQGVTTEAFF. The CDR3 nucleotides read TGTGCCAGCTCCCCACAGGGGGTAACCACTGAAGCTTTCTTT.